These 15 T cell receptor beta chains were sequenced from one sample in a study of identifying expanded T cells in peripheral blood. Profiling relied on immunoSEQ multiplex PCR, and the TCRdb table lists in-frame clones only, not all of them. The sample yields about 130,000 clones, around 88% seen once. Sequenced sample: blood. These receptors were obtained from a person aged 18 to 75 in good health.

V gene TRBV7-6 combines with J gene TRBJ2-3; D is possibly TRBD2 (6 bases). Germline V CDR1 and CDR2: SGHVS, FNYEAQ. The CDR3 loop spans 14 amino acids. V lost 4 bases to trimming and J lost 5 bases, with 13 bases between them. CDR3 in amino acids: CASSSLGRGDTQYF. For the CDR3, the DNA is TGTGCCAGCAGCTCCCTTGGGCGGGGAGATACGCAGTATTTT. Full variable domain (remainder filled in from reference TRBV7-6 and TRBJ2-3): GAGVSQSPRYKVTKRGQDVALRCDPISGHVSLYWYRQALGQGPEFLTYFNYEAQQDKSGLPNDRFSAERPEGSISTLTIQRTEQRDSAMYRCASSSLGRGDTQYFGPGTRLTVL.

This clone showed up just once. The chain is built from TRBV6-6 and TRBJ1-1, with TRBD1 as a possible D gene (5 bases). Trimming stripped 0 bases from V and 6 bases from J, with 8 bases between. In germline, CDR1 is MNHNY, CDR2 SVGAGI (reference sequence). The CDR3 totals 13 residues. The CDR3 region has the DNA TGTGCCAGCAGTTACTCGAAAGGGGCTGAAGCTTTCTTT. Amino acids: CASSYSKGAEAFF.

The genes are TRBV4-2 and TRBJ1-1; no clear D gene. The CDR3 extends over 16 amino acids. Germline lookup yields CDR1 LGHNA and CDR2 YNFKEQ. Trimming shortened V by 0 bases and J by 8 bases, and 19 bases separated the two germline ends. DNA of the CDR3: TGTGCCAGCAGCCAAGAACCAAATCTAACGGGTGGGGAAGCTTTCTTT. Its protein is CASSQEPNLTGGEAFF.

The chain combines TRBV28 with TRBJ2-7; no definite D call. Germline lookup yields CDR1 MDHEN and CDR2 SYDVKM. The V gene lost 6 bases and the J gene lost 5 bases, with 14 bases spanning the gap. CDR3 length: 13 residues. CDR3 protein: CASRDINGHEQYF. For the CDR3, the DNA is TGTGCCAGCAGGGATATCAATGGCCACGAGCAGTACTTC. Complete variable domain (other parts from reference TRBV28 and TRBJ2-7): DVKVTQSSRYLVKRTGEKVFLECVQDMDHENMFWYRQDPGLGLRLIYFSYDVKMKEKGDIPEGYSVSREKKERFSLILESASTNQTSMYLCASRDINGHEQYFGPGTRLTVT.

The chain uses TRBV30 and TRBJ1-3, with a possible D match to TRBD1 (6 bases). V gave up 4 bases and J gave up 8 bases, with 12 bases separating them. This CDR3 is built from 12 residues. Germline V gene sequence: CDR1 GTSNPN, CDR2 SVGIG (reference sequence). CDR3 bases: TGTGCCTGGAATACAGGGCTAGACACCATATATTTT. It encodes CAWNTGLDTIYF. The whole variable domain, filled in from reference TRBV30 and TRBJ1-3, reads SQTIHQWPATLVQPVGSPLSLECTVEGTSNPNLYWYRQAAGRGLQLLFYSVGIGQISSEVPQNLSASRPQDRQFILSSKKLLLSDSGFYLCAWNTGLDTIYFGEGSWLTVV.

The CDR3 DNA sequence: TGTGCCAGCAGAGAGGGACTCATGAACACTGAAGCTTTCTTT. This sequence encodes CASREGLMNTEAFF. The chain recombines TRBV6-1 with TRBJ1-1, with a possible D match to TRBD1 (5 bases). The germline V gene encodes CDR1 MNHNS and CDR2 SASEGT. The CDR3 spans 14 residues. V was clipped by 6 bases and J by 0 bases, with 11 bases between them.

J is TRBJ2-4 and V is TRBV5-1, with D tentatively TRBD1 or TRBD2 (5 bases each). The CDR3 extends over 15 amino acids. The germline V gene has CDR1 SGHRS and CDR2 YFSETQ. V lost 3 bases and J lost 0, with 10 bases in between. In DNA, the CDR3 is TGCGCCAGCAGCTCGGGACCCATAGCCAAAAACATTCAGTACTTC. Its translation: CASSSGPIAKNIQYF.

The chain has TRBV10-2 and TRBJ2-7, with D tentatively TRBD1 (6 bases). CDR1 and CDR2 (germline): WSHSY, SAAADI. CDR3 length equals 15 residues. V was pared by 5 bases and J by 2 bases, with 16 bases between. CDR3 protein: CASSQTGSGTYEQYF. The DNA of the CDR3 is TGCGCCAGCAGTCAAACAGGGTCGGGGACCTACGAGCAGTACTTC.

This CDR3 is CASSESTAGNTIYF. The CDR3 bases are TGTGCCAGCAGTGAATCCACCGCCGGAAACACCATATATTTT. V and J are TRBV6-1 and TRBJ1-3, with D uncertain. CDR3 size: 14 residues. Germline lookup yields CDR1 MNHNS and CDR2 SASEGT. Trimming shortened V by 2 bases and J by 4 bases, and 9 bases separated the two germline ends.

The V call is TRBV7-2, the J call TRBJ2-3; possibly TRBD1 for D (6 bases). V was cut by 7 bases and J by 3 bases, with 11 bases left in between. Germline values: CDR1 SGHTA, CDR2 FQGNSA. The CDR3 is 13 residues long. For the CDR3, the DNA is TGTGCCAGCAACAGGGCGGTAACAGATACGCAGTATTTT. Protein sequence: CASNRAVTDTQYF.

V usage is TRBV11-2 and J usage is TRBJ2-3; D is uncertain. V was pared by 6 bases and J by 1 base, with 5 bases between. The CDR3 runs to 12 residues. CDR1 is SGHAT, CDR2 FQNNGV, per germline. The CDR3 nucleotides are TGTGCCAGCAGTTCCGGCACAGATACGCAGTATTTT. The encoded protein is CASSSGTDTQYF.

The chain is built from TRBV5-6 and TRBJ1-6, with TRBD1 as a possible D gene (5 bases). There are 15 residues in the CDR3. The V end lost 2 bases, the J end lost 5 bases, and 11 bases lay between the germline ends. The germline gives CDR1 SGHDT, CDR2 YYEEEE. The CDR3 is CASSFAGRDNSPLHF. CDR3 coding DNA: TGTGCCAGCAGCTTCGCGGGACGAGATAATTCACCCCTCCACTTT.

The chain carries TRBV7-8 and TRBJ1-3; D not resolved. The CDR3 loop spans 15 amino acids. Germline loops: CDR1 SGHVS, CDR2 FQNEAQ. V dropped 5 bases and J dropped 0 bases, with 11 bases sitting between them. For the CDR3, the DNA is TGTGCCAGCAGCGACCGGAGAGGCTCTGGAAACACCATATATTTT. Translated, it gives CASSDRRGSGNTIYF.

DNA of the CDR3: TGTGCCATCAGTGAGGATAGGGATGATGAAGCTTTCTTT. It codes for CAISEDRDDEAFF. This chain connects TRBV10-3 to TRBJ1-1, with D unresolved. The V gene lost 2 bases and the J gene lost 7 bases, with 11 bases spanning the gap. In germline, CDR1 is ENHRY, CDR2 SYGVKD. This CDR3 spans 13 amino acids.

CDR3 amino acids: CASSKDDRPRGTNEKLFF. CDR3 DNA: TGTGCCAGCAGCAAAGATGACAGGCCGAGAGGAACTAATGAAAAACTGTTTTTT. The chain uses TRBV21-1 and TRBJ1-4; the D call in the table, TRBD1, was not verified against the DNA. TRBV21-1 is designated a pseudogene. The CDR3 has 18 amino acids.